Shown below are 4 T cell receptor beta chains from a single sample sequenced in a study of blood T cells in healthy people across ages. The use of a sample-barcoded 5' primer and a J-beta primer mix characterized a second PCR of about 6 to 11 cycles. TCRdb used MiXCR to reprocess the 5' RACE reads, holding one entry per CDR3 protein. The repertoire has about 650,000 distinct CDR3 sequences, approximately 30% of them found once; the top ten carry roughly 14%. Sequenced input: blood. Receptors were obtained from a woman older than 75 in good health.

A single count supports this clonotype. This could be a read error, since a much larger clone is one nucleotide away. This chain links TRBV28 with TRBJ2-7; 9 bases are a match to TRBD1. CDR1 MDHEN and CDR2 SYDVKM come from the germline V gene. The CDR3 sequence is 14 residues long. The CDR3 protein is CAGSGTGHSYEQYF. CDR3 in DNA: TGTGCCGGCAGTGGGACAGGGCACTCCTACGAGCAGTACTTC.

J is TRBJ2-4 and V is TRBV29-1; D ambiguous. V shed 1 base and J shed 0 bases, with 1 base lying between them. The CDR3 consists of 12 residues. Looked up from germline, CDR1 is SQVTM and CDR2 is ANQGSEA. CDR3: CSVEVAKNIQYF. CDR3 nucleotides: TGCAGCGTTGAAGTAGCCAAAAACATTCAGTACTTC. Based on the CDR3 plus reference TRBV29-1 and TRBJ2-4, the full variable domain is SAVISQKPSRDICQRGTSLTIQCQVDSQVTMMFWYRQQPGQSLTLIATANQGSEATYESGFVIDKFPISRPNLTFSTLTVSNMSPEDSSIYLCSVEVAKNIQYFGAGTRLSVL.

The table lists this clonotype with a few counts. Here the CDR3 DNA reads TGTGCCAGCAGCCCCCGACAGGGTTCGGGGGTTGGGCAGTTCTTC. Translated: CASSPRQGSGVGQFF. The V and J genes are TRBV11-3 and TRBJ2-1; perhaps TRBD1 as D (7 bases). The V gene lost 5 bases and the J gene lost 12 bases, with 23 bases spanning the gap. The length of the CDR3 is 15 residues. Germline loops: CDR1 SGHNT, CDR2 YENEEA.

In DNA, the CDR3 is TGTGCCAGCAGCTTAGGTTCAGGGGTCGGTTTGAACACTGAAGCTTTCTTT. Encoded protein: CASSLGSGVGLNTEAFF. The rearrangement uses TRBV5-6 and TRBJ1-1; tentative D call: TRBD1 (6 bases). V lost 2 bases to trimming and J lost 0 bases, with 17 bases between them. The germline gives CDR1 SGHDT, CDR2 YYEEEE. The length of the CDR3 is 17 residues.